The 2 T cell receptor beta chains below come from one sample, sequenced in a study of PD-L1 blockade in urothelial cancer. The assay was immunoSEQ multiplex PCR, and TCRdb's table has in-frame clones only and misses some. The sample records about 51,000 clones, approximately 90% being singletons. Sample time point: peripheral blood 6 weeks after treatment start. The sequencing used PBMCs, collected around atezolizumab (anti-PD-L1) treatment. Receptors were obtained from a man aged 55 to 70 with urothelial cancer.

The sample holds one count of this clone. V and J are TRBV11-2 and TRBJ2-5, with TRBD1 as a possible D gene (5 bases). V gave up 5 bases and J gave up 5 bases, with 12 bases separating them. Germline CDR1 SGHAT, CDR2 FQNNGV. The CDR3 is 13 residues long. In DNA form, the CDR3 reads TGTGCCAGCAGCCAAGGGGTGGCGGAGACCCAGTACTTC. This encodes CASSQGVAETQYF.

The CDR3 reads CASSLGTSASSYNEQFF. Written as DNA, the CDR3 is TGTGCCAGCAGCTTAGGGACTAGCGCCAGCTCCTACAATGAGCAGTTCTTC. V and J are TRBV11-2 and TRBJ2-1; 9 bases line up with TRBD2. From germline, CDR1 is SGHAT and CDR2 FQNNGV. The CDR3 contains 17 residues. V dropped 1 base and J dropped 0; count of bases not matched to a gene: 4.